This entry describes one T cell receptor (beta chain). Sequencing used immunoSEQ multiplex PCR; TCRdb keeps in-frame clones, though not all of them. Of 300,000 to 400,000 clones in the sample, about 87% were seen once. The source of the sample is a study of blood T cell repertoires in COVID-19. Study context: Sources were T cells, B-cell-depleted T cells, or PBMCs; the material itself was cDNA or gDNA.

Germline V gene lookup returns CDR1 SGHNT and CDR2 YYREEE (reference sequence). V was pared by 0 bases and J by 7 bases, with 7 bases of the junction left unmatched. CDR3 length equals 14 residues. The material sequenced was PBMCs or T cells enriched from blood (not recorded which). The sequence was obtained from a man in his thirties or forties who had recovered from COVID-19. The chain recombines TRBV5-4 with TRBJ2-7; TRBD1 aligns across 7 bases. The CDR3 sequence is CASSLGDRAGEQYF. The CDR3 coding sequence is TGTGCCAGCAGCTTGGGTGACAGGGCCGGAGAGCAGTACTTC.